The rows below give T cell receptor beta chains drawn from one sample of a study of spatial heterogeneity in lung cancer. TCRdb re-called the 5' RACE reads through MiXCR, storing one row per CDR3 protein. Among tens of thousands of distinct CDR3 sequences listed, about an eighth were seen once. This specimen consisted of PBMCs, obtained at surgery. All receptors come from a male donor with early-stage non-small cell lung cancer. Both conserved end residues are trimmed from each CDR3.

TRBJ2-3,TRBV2,ASTLQGYTDTQY
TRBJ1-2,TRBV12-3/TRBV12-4,ASSLGGGTTYGYT
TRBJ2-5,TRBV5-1,ASSLGGIGETQY
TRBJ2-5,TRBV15,ATSRPPVTVETQY
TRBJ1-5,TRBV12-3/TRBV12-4,ASSGTGVQPQH
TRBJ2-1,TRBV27,ASSSWSGGWYNEQF
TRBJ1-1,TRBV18,ASSPPSGIRGTEAF
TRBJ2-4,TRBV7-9,ASSEGYMAKNIQY
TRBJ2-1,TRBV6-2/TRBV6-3,ASTDINEQF
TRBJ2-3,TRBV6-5,ASSVPGGAGTQY
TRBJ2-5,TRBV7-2,ASSLMPTGGEKTQY